Here is one T cell receptor beta chain with its context. Its antigen is not known. The data originate from a study of blood T cells in healthy people across ages. The second PCR ran roughly 6 to 12 cycles with a sample-barcoded 5' primer and J-beta primers. TCRdb independently ran MiXCR on the 5' RACE reads; one entry per CDR3 protein. The sample lists about 1,600,000 distinct CDR3 sequences; about 40% were seen once. Study observations and caveats: PBMCs that were unsorted prevented a conclusive naive versus antigen-experienced comparison.

Germline lookup yields CDR1 DFQATT and CDR2 SNEGSKA (reference sequence). Trimming took 5 bases from V and 5 from J, leaving 18 bases between them. The CDR3 consists of 14 residues. The TCR was taken from a woman between 18 and 29 years old in good health. The sequencing input was blood. The rearrangement joins TRBV20-1 to TRBJ2-5; D is possibly TRBD2 (5 bases). The CDR3 sequence is CSAPLPTTTETQYF. The CDR3 DNA follows: TGCAGTGCTCCGCTACCGACTACCACGGAGACCCAGTACTTC.